The source of this TCR beta chain is a study of glioma-infiltrating T cells. Trimming pared 3 bases from V and 1 base from J, leaving 12 bases between. The CDR3 is 15 amino acids. CDR1 and CDR2 (germline): SGHTA, FQGNSA. Amplification of TCR alpha and beta CDR3 regions from RNA used iRepertoire nested multiplex PCR. One entry per CDR3 protein results from TCRdb running MiXCR on the multiplex PCR reads. The data show 400,000 or so distinct CDR3 sequences, with about two fifths seen just once and approximately 12% held by the top ten. Sequences were obtained from glioma tissue, nonneoplastic brain tissue, or PBMCs (not recorded which). The source of this sequence is a human donor with low-grade glioma or glioblastoma, undergoing nonglioma brain surgery, or in good health (not recorded which). V gene TRBV7-2 combines with J gene TRBJ2-5; D not certain. The CDR3 spells CASSFLDRPQETQYF. CDR3 DNA: TGTGCCAGCAGCTTCCTGGACCGACCCCAAGAGACCCAGTACTTC. Variable domain in full (rest from reference TRBV7-2 and TRBJ2-5): GAGVSQSPSNKVTEKGKDVELRCDPISGHTALYWYRQSLGQGLEFLIYFQGNSAPDKSGLPSDRFSAERTGGSVSTLTIQRTQQEDSAVYLCASSFLDRPQETQYFGPGTRLLVL.